The 26 T cell receptor beta chains listed next were all sequenced from one sample in a study of Ad26.COV2.S vaccination and SARS-CoV-2 variants. Treatment indicated: some 20 received Ad26.COV2.S at low or high dose, single or two shots; about five received placebo; per-sample allocation not given. Each sample was drawn 63 days after the first injection (of vaccine or placebo). Sequenced by immunoSEQ multiplex PCR; TCRdb stores in-frame clones only, minus some. The sample includes fewer than 400,000 clones, 70% to 90% seen only once; the top ten take more than 1.5%. Sequenced material: peripheral blood, taken in a trial of Ad26.COV2.S vaccine versus placebo. The receptors derive from a person between 18 and 60 years old who received the Ad26.COV2.S COVID-19 vaccine or a placebo.

The rearrangement links TRBV7-9 to TRBJ2-2; possible D gene TRBD2, 7 bases. The ends were cut back, 4 bases at V and 6 bases at J, with 15 bases in the middle. Looked up from germline, CDR1 is SEHNR and CDR2 is FQNEAQ (reference sequence). The length of the CDR3 is 15 residues. CDR3 region: CASSSGGPMAGELFF. The CDR3 DNA sequence: TGTGCCAGCAGCTCGGGGGGCCCCATGGCCGGGGAGCTGTTTTTT.

The chain is built from TRBV7-2 and TRBJ1-6; D gene uncertain. CDR1 and CDR2 (germline): SGHTA, FQGNSA. The CDR3 loop spans 13 amino acids. The V end lost 2 bases, the J end lost 10 bases, and 9 bases lay between the germline ends. CDR3 sequence: CASSLRSGSPLHF. CDR3 DNA: TGTGCCAGCAGCTTACGGTCGGGGTCACCCCTCCACTTT.

The V gene is TRBV10-1, the J gene TRBJ2-3; perhaps TRBD2 as D (5 bases). The germline V and J ends were trimmed by 4 bases and 9 bases, with 14 bases remaining between them. The CDR3 runs 13 residues. Germline V gives CDR1 WNHNN, CDR2 SYGVQD (reference sequence). The DNA of the CDR3 is TGCGCCAGCAGTGGAGGGAGCAGCCAGACGCAGTATTTT. Residues: CASSGGSSQTQYF.

This CDR3 is CATSREIFLVYNEQFF. CDR3 bases: TGTGCCACCAGCCGCGAAATCTTTTTGGTCTACAATGAGCAGTTCTTC. V gene TRBV15 combines with J gene TRBJ2-1; D gene unclear. The CDR3 is 16 amino acids. Between the trimmed V and J ends, which lost 5 bases and 3 bases, there was a span of 17 bases. Germline assignment: CDR1 LNHNV and CDR2 YYDKDF (reference sequence).

CDR3 coding DNA: TGCGCCAGCAGCAACCTAGACAGGGGGCCGGATACGCAGTATTTT. Its translation: CASSNLDRGPDTQYF. J is TRBJ2-3 and V is TRBV5-1, with TRBD1 matching over 10 bases. The CDR3 covers 15 residues. With 4 bases clipped from V and 6 bases from J, the junction kept 8 bases outside the gene matches. CDR1 and CDR2 from the germline V gene are SGHRS and YFSETQ.

This sequence joins TRBV5-5 and TRBJ1-2, with TRBD1 matching 7 bases. After removal of 2 bases from V and 9 bases from J, the junction contained 13 bases not matched to a gene. CDR3 length equals 15 residues. Germline CDR1 reads SGHKS; CDR2 reads YYEKEE (reference sequence). CDR3: CASSFTQGDRARYTF. Written as DNA, the CDR3 is TGTGCCAGCAGCTTCACCCAAGGAGACAGGGCGCGCTACACCTTC.

V gene TRBV18 combines with J gene TRBJ2-1; no clear D. CDR3 length: 14 residues. Germline values: CDR1 KGHSH, CDR2 LQKENI. Between the trimmed V and J ends, which lost 6 bases and 0 bases, there was a span of 9 bases. The DNA of the CDR3 is TGTGCCAGCTCCGCTAGGAGCTCCTACAATGAGCAGTTCTTC. Translated, it gives CASSARSSYNEQFF.

This chain uses TRBV14 with TRBJ2-5; 8 nucleotides line up with TRBD1. Germline V gives CDR1 SGHDN, CDR2 FVKESK. The CDR3 length is 13 residues. J gave up 11 bases and V 4 bases, and 9 bases lay outside the gene matches. In DNA form, the CDR3 reads TGTGCCAGCAGCCTCGGACAGGGATGGGAGCAGTACTTC. Translating it yields CASSLGQGWEQYF.

The V gene is TRBV9, the J gene TRBJ2-3, with D possibly being TRBD1 or TRBD2 (6 bases each). Trimming stripped 0 bases from V and 4 bases from J, with 12 bases between. CDR1 is SGDLS, CDR2 YYNGEE, per germline. The CDR3 sequence is 15 residues long. This CDR3 is CASSVAGGLADTQYF. CDR3 DNA: TGTGCCAGCAGCGTAGCTGGGGGGCTCGCAGATACGCAGTATTTT.

The chain employs TRBV6-2 or TRBV6-3 and TRBJ2-3; D is perhaps TRBD1 or TRBD2 (5 bases each). V gave up 4 bases and J gave up 5 bases, with 16 bases separating them. Germline lookup yields CDR1 MNHEY and CDR2 SVGEGT. This CDR3 spans 15 amino acids. This chain's CDR3 is CASSFSGQARDTQYF. CDR3 DNA sequence: TGTGCCAGCAGTTTTTCGGGGCAAGCCAGAGATACGCAGTATTTT.

This chain joins TRBV6-5 and TRBJ1-2; no clear D. Trimming shortened V by 8 bases and J by 8 bases, and 15 bases separated the two germline ends. Germline-derived CDR1 and CDR2 are MNHEY and SVGAGI. The CDR3 loop spans 12 amino acids. The CDR3 region is CASRRESGGYTF. The CDR3 region has the DNA TGTGCCAGCCGGCGGGAATCGGGGGGCTACACCTTC.

This chain joins TRBV5-1 and TRBJ2-1, with 11 bases matching TRBD2. The CDR3 is made up of 13 amino acids. V shed 6 bases and J 7 bases; nucleotides not matched to a gene: 3. CDR1 SGHRS and CDR2 YFSETQ come from the germline V gene. DNA for the CDR3: TGCGCCAGCACTAGCGGGGGGATAAATGAGCAGTTCTTC. Translated: CASTSGGINEQFF.

This chain uses TRBV7-9 with TRBJ2-4; TRBD1 aligns across 9 bases. Germline CDR1 and CDR2: SEHNR and FQNEAQ (reference sequence). The junction had 14 bases not matched to a gene; V was cut back by 3 bases and J by 8 bases. This CDR3 spans 17 amino acids. The CDR3 here is CASSFTRDRDLKDIQYF. Written as DNA, the CDR3 is TGTGCCAGCAGCTTCACTCGGGACAGGGATTTGAAGGACATTCAGTACTTC.

The rearrangement uses TRBV5-1 and TRBJ2-3; 11 bases match TRBD2. The CDR3 totals 16 residues. Per germline, CDR1 SGHRS and CDR2 YFSETQ. V trimming: 4 bases; J trimming: 2 bases; junction bases outside the gene matches: 6. The CDR3 bases are TGCGCCAGCAGCGGGCTAGCGGGGGGATCCACAGATACGCAGTATTTT. Translating it yields CASSGLAGGSTDTQYF.

The genes are TRBV12-3 or TRBV12-4 and TRBJ1-2; 7 bases map to TRBD1. The V and J ends lost 6 bases and 4 bases, in that order; junction bases with no gene match: 5. The CDR3 is made up of 13 amino acids. The CDR3 region has the DNA TGTGCCAGCAGCGGGGACAGCTCCTATGGCTACACCTTC. It yields the protein CASSGDSSYGYTF.

This clone was detected once. This chain joins TRBV5-4 and TRBJ2-7; tentatively, D is TRBD1 (6 bases). V lost 4 bases, J lost 6 bases, and 11 bases lay in between. In germline, CDR1 is SGHNT, CDR2 YYREEE (reference sequence). The CDR3 is 12 residues long. CDR3 protein: CASSGTRGEQYF. The DNA for the CDR3 is TGTGCCAGCAGCGGGACACGAGGCGAGCAGTACTTC.

This clone was detected only a few times. The CDR3: CASRPTRGTNEKLFF. CDR3 nucleotides: TGTGCCAGCAGGCCCACAAGGGGGACGAATGAAAAACTGTTTTTT. J is TRBJ1-4 and V is TRBV6-5, with D tentatively TRBD1 (6 bases). The CDR3 contains 15 residues. V was cut by 6 bases and J by 5 bases, with 16 bases left in between. The germline gives CDR1 MNHEY, CDR2 SVGAGI.

This clone was found once. V usage is TRBV14 and J usage is TRBJ1-2; the D gene is possibly TRBD1 (5 bases). The CDR3 loop spans 15 amino acids. Looked up from germline, CDR1 is SGHDN and CDR2 is FVKESK. V lost 0 bases and J lost 8, with 16 bases in between. DNA of the CDR3: TGTGCCAGCAGCCAAGATAGACGGGGCGTCCTCGGCTACACCTTC. It specifies CASSQDRRGVLGYTF.

A remark on this clone: The junction does not match germline at one end; this may be a read error. This rearrangement joins TRBV4-3 to TRBJ1-2; tentative D call: TRBD1 (6 bases). This CDR3 is 17 amino acids long. CDR1 and CDR2 (germline): LGHNA, YSLEER. CDR3 nucleotides: TGCGCCAGCAGCCAGGACAGAGTAGCTGGGGCTAATTATGGCTACACCTTC. Protein: CASSQDRVAGANYGYTF.

Concerning this clone: Other DNA sequences in the same sample also yield this CDR3. This chain uses TRBV7-2 with TRBJ1-2; 9 bases line up with TRBD1. Germline V CDR1 and CDR2: SGHTA, FQGNSA. The trim removed 4 bases at V and 4 bases at J, leaving 4 bases unmatched. The CDR3 extends over 14 amino acids. This CDR3 reads CASSYRDRVYGYTF. Written as DNA, the CDR3 is TGTGCCAGCAGCTATAGGGACAGGGTCTATGGCTACACCTTC.

The J gene is TRBJ1-6, the V gene TRBV15; TRBD1 might be the D (5 bases). Germline CDR1 is LNHNV and CDR2 is YYDKDF (reference sequence). The ends were cut back, 5 bases at V and 14 bases at J, with 13 bases in the middle. This CDR3 is built from 12 residues. CDR3 DNA: TGTGCCACCAGCTATCAGGGACGGACCCTCCACTTT. The encoded protein is CATSYQGRTLHF.

This sequence joins TRBV19 and TRBJ1-1; 8 bases are a match to TRBD1. After removal of 6 bases from V and 4 bases from J, the junction contained 16 bases not matched to a gene. This CDR3 is 17 amino acids long. The germline V gene encodes CDR1 LNHDA and CDR2 SQIVND (reference sequence). The CDR3 loop is CASSIRRGRGRGTEAFF. For the CDR3, the DNA is TGTGCCAGTAGCATCCGCAGGGGGCGCGGTCGTGGCACTGAAGCTTTCTTT. Based on the CDR3 plus reference TRBV19 and TRBJ1-1, the full variable domain is DGGITQSPKYLFRKEGQNVTLSCEQNLNHDAMYWYRQDPGQGLRLIYYSQIVNDFQKGDIAEGYSVSREKKESFPLTVTSAQKNPTAFYLCASSIRRGRGRGTEAFFGQGTRLTVV.

The CDR3 reads CASSYGQRTDTQYF. Here the CDR3 DNA reads TGTGCCAGCAGTTACGGGCAGCGCACAGATACGCAGTATTTT. J is TRBJ2-3 and V is TRBV6-5, with D unclear. Germline assignment: CDR1 MNHEY and CDR2 SVGAGI. The ends were cut back, 2 bases at V and 1 base at J, with 7 bases in the middle. The CDR3 consists of 14 residues.

The CDR3 bases are TGCGCCAGCAGCCAAGATTGGGGGGCCGGTTACTTGAACACTGAAGCTTTCTTT. This translates into CASSQDWGAGYLNTEAFF. This rearrangement joins TRBV4-3 to TRBJ1-1; D is perhaps TRBD1 (6 bases). CDR1 and CDR2 (germline): LGHNA, YSLEER. This CDR3 has 18 residues. V lost 0 bases, J lost 0 bases, and 17 bases lay in between.

This chain links TRBV19 with TRBJ2-3, with D maybe TRBD1 (6 bases). This CDR3 has 15 residues. CDR1 and CDR2 from the germline V gene are LNHDA and SQIVND (reference sequence). Trimming took 3 bases from V and 0 from J, leaving 10 bases between them. CDR3 in amino acids: CASSIVQGSTDTQYF. The CDR3 region has the DNA TGTGCCAGTAGTATTGTTCAGGGGAGCACAGATACGCAGTATTTT. Using reference TRBV19 and TRBJ2-3 for the parts outside the CDR3, the full variable domain is DGGITQSPKYLFRKEGQNVTLSCEQNLNHDAMYWYRQDPGQGLRLIYYSQIVNDFQKGDIAEGYSVSREKKESFPLTVTSAQKNPTAFYLCASSIVQGSTDTQYFGPGTRLTVL.

The CDR3 spells CASSPSSRQGDRYTF. The CDR3 coding sequence is TGTGCCAGCAGTCCGTCGTCAAGACAGGGGGATCGCTACACCTTC. The chain couples TRBV27 to TRBJ1-2, with TRBD1 matching over 9 bases. The CDR3 is 15 residues long. V lost 5 bases to trimming and J lost 9 bases; unmatched junction nucleotides: 13. Germline CDR1 and CDR2: MNHEY and SMNVEV (reference sequence).